This entry describes one T cell receptor beta chain. No antigen is known for it. Base-call qualities are not available, and no considerably larger clone is one nucleotide away. The CDR3 covers 15 residues, taking in both the cysteine and the phenylalanine. Solely the CDR3 DNA is kept, with 45 bases framed from the first base. At the junction V is shortened by 4 bases and J by 3 bases; bases outside the gene matches: 4. The germline V gene sets CDR1 to SGHAT and CDR2 to FQNNGV. The method was 5' RACE. Sequencing relied on an Illumina HiSeq 2000. A universal primer binding site was introduced by template switching, and a unique molecular identifier was present in the final cDNA, enabling accurate counting of TCR cDNA molecules. Specific primers in the conserved constant-segment region were used to synthesize first-strand cDNA for TCR alpha and beta chains. To control for contamination, every cDNA library was double barcoded, receiving both a SMART-Mk sample barcode and Illumina barcodes. Two successive PCR steps introduced TruSeq adapter sequences along with Illumina sample barcodes. The TCR alpha and beta cDNA libraries were sequenced on the Illumina HiSeq platform using custom primers. For the original study's pipeline: Raw reads were processed with MiGEC to extract unique molecular identifiers, and MiXCR was used to determine CDR3 positions. Recombination models were inferred per individual with the repgenHMM and IGoR tools using an EM algorithm. The analysis of shared clonotypes was done with the tcR package in R, with sharing normalized by the product of cloneset sizes. To study raw recombination free of thymic and clonal selection effects, out-of-frame nonproductive sequences were analyzed. TCRdb applied fastp at Q25 and MiXCR to the public reads, then kept only in-frame beta chains. Identical CDR3 protein sequences are pooled into one entry, listed with their most common genes and DNA. The authors' filters were not applied to this entry. This sample holds roughly 1.6 million distinct CDR3 sequences; around 33% were observed only once. The ten top clones hold less than 0.35% of the sample.

This entry belongs to a study of identical twins (dated by TCRdb to about 2016). Concerning the study at large: To test whether fetal clonotypes persist, the study used deep sequencing on TCR alpha and beta repertoires from monozygotic twins, unrelated adults of various ages, and cord blood. Replicate twin experiments were performed at different times using different library preparation protocols to rule out contamination. The full study reports these points: Excess twin sharing in beta out-of-frame sequences was weaker because fewer shared sequences lowered the signal-to-noise ratio. Compared with coincidental sharing between unrelated individuals, out-of-frame TCR alpha sequences shared between twins showed an excess of sequences with low generation probability. Zero-insertion analyses could be partly confounded by invariant T cells such as MAIT and iNKT, although diverse VJ usage argued against such confounding for most clonotypes. Because the same donors could not be followed over many years, the conclusions relied on cross-sectional statistical analysis. Fewer insertions were carried by abundant cord blood beta clonotypes; a weaker similar trend was observed in young adult naive repertoires, while no such trend was observed in memory repertoires. In monozygotic twins, out-of-frame TCR alpha sharing was systematically underestimated by recombination models, although the models agreed with sharing between unrelated individuals.

Only healthy Caucasian donors were included. This chain is built from TRBV11-2 and TRBJ2-1; the junction holds 9 bases that match TRBD2. The material sequenced was cord blood. This sequence was found in a newborn girl in good health. The encoded CDR3 is CASSSLAGHYNEQFF. The nucleotide sequence is TGTGCCAGCAGCTCGCTAGCGGGGCACTACAATGAGCAGTTCTTC.